Shown below are 31 T cell receptor beta chains from a single sample sequenced in a study of blood T cell repertoires in COVID-19 (dated by TCRdb to 2018 to 2021). The method was the immunoSEQ multiplex PCR assay. The immuneACCESS repertoire file appears here via TCRdb, limited to in-frame rearrangements. These files lack a portion of the clones; in checked studies, under half of the deficit traces to unresolved V genes, and the cause of the others is not known. This sample gives 150,000 to 200,000 clones in total; around 83% of them show up just once. The top ten clonotypes cover 6% to 8.5% of the sample. Sequencing used peripheral blood. The source of these receptors is a woman in her sixties or seventies with COVID-19, enrolled during active disease.

The chain carries TRBV5-4 and TRBJ1-4; perhaps TRBD1 as D (5 bases). Trimming removed 7 bases from V and 5 bases from J, with 12 bases in between. Per germline, CDR1 SGHNT and CDR2 YYREEE (reference sequence). The CDR3 loop spans 13 amino acids. CDR3 sequence (DNA): TGTGCCAGCTCCGGGGGGGTAAATGAAAAACTGTTTTTT. This sequence encodes CASSGGVNEKLFF.

The chain carries TRBV2 and TRBJ2-2; perhaps TRBD2 as D (5 bases). Trimming took 7 bases from V and 2 from J, leaving 14 bases between them. Germline CDR1 is SNHLY and CDR2 is FYNNEI. The CDR3 extends over 15 amino acids. CDR3 bases: TGTGCCAGCACTCCGACTACCCTTAACACCGGGGAGCTGTTTTTT. It translates to CASTPTTLNTGELFF.

The rearrangement uses TRBV21-1 and TRBJ2-4; TRBD1, the table's D call, lacks a check against the DNA. TRBV21-1 is shown as a pseudogene. This CDR3 is 16 amino acids long. In DNA, the CDR3 is TGTGCCAGCAGCAATGACAGGGAATATGTCAAAAACATTCAGTACTTC. Amino acids: CASSNDREYVKNIQYF.

The chain couples TRBV5-1 to TRBJ2-1, with 10 bases aligning to TRBD1. The CDR3 covers 16 residues. Germline V gene data show CDR1 as SGHRS and CDR2 as YFSETQ. V was pared by 4 bases and J by 8 bases, with 12 bases of the junction left unmatched. The DNA for the CDR3 is TGCGCCAGCAGCCCCCTCCGGACAGGGGGAAGGGATGAGCAGTTCTTC. Its translation: CASSPLRTGGRDEQFF.

CDR3 coding DNA: TGTGCCAGCAGCAAAGGACAGCACTACAATGAGCAGTTCTTC. It yields the protein CASSKGQHYNEQFF. This chain joins TRBV21-1 and TRBJ2-1; no DNA check was done on the table's D call, TRBD1. TRBV21-1 is marked as a pseudogene. The CDR3 has 14 amino acids.

This clone was observed a few times. The chain couples TRBV19 to TRBJ2-7, with 9 bases fitting TRBD2. Germline V gives CDR1 LNHDA, CDR2 SQIVND (reference sequence). CDR3 length equals 13 residues. The CDR3 spells CARGRREGYEQYF. As DNA, the CDR3 is TGTGCGAGAGGAAGGCGGGAGGGATACGAGCAGTACTTC. The full variable domain, its missing parts supplied by reference TRBV19 and TRBJ2-7, is DGGITQSPKYLFRKEGQNVTLSCEQNLNHDAMYWYRQDPGQGLRLIYYSQIVNDFQKGDIAEGYSVSREKKESFPLTVTSAQKNPTAFYLCARGRREGYEQYFGPGTRLTVT.

The rearrangement joins TRBV27 to TRBJ2-5; 9 positions agree with TRBD1. Germline CDR1 MNHEY, CDR2 SMNVEV (reference sequence). J gave up 4 bases and V 5 bases, and 11 bases lay outside the gene matches. The CDR3 has 16 amino acids. This CDR3 reads CASSRRPGQGRETQYF. The CDR3 DNA reads as TGTGCCAGCAGTCGCAGACCGGGACAGGGACGAGAGACCCAGTACTTC.

The chain employs TRBV18 and TRBJ2-5; D might be TRBD2 (6 bases). The CDR3 has 14 amino acids. Germline CDR1 reads KGHSH; CDR2 reads LQKENI. V was trimmed by 4 bases and J by 5 bases, leaving 14 bases between them. Here the CDR3 DNA reads TGTGCCAGCTCACACGAAGGTGGAGGGGAGACCCAGTACTTC. Its translation: CASSHEGGGETQYF.

This rearrangement joins TRBV6-6 to TRBJ2-3; 10 nucleotides match TRBD2. J lost 4 bases, V lost 7 bases, and 11 bases had no gene match. CDR3 size: 16 residues. In germline, CDR1 is MNHNY, CDR2 SVGAGI (reference sequence). The CDR3 DNA reads as TGTGCCAGCACCGATAGCCTAGCGGGAGAAGCAGATACGCAGTATTTT. This gives the protein CASTDSLAGEADTQYF.

This chain joins TRBV14 and TRBJ1-2; TRBD1 aligns across 8 bases. The germline V gene encodes CDR1 SGHDN and CDR2 FVKESK. The CDR3 runs 16 residues. The V and J ends lost 4 bases and 0 bases, in that order; junction bases with no gene match: 7. CDR3 residues: CASSLATGAPNYGYTF. CDR3 bases: TGTGCCAGCAGCCTTGCGACAGGGGCTCCTAACTATGGCTACACCTTC.

The CDR3 is CASRTEQGRTEAFF. The CDR3 DNA is TGTGCCAGCAGGACCGAACAGGGGAGGACTGAAGCTTTCTTT. J is TRBJ1-1 and V is TRBV6-5; TRBD1 matches at 7 bases. The CDR3 contains 14 residues. After removal of 6 bases from V and 5 bases from J, the junction contained 9 bases not matched to a gene. Germline V CDR1 and CDR2: MNHEY, SVGAGI.

The chain has TRBV9 and TRBJ2-1, with D possibly being TRBD2 (5 bases). Germline V lookup: CDR1 SGDLS, CDR2 YYNGEE. Trimming pared 10 bases from V and 3 bases from J, leaving 20 bases between. The CDR3 is 15 residues long. The CDR3 sequence: CAGKDGEGRYNEQFF. The DNA for the CDR3 is TGTGCCGGGAAAGATGGAGAGGGTCGCTACAATGAGCAGTTCTTC.

This chain connects TRBV10-3 to TRBJ2-7, with TRBD2 matching over 12 bases. The ends lost 0 bases at V and 4 bases at J; junction bases unmatched: 1. The CDR3 spans 15 residues. Germline V CDR1 and CDR2: ENHRY, SYGVKD. The CDR3 here is CAISESTSGSYEQYF. DNA of the CDR3: TGTGCCATCAGTGAGTCGACTAGCGGGAGTTACGAGCAGTACTTC.

This clone has more than one count but fewer than ten. This chain joins TRBV24-1 and TRBJ2-2; perhaps TRBD2 as D (6 bases). The germline CDR1 and CDR2 sequences are KGHDR and SFDVKD. The ends were cut back, 2 bases at V and 8 bases at J, with 8 bases in the middle. The CDR3 length is 13 residues. The CDR3 protein is CATSDWRAGELFF. The CDR3 region has the DNA TGTGCCACCAGTGATTGGAGGGCTGGGGAGCTGTTTTTT.

V usage is TRBV30 and J usage is TRBJ2-3, with a tentative D call TRBD2 (5 bases). V gave up 0 bases and J gave up 2 bases, with 15 bases separating them. CDR1 is GTSNPN and CDR2 is SVGIG in the germline V gene (reference sequence). This CDR3 is 16 amino acids long. Written as DNA, the CDR3 is TGTGCCTGGAGTGTAGGGCTAGCCGGCCTCACAGATACGCAGTATTTT. It encodes CAWSVGLAGLTDTQYF.

This chain joins TRBV2 and TRBJ1-1; no firm D call. Trimming cost V 2 bases and J 1 base, with 8 bases left between them. The CDR3 sequence is 14 residues long. Germline values: CDR1 SNHLY, CDR2 FYNNEI. CDR3 loop: CASSETRSNTEAFF. Here the CDR3 DNA reads TGTGCCAGCAGTGAAACGCGGTCGAACACTGAAGCTTTCTTT.

This clone was seen only a few times. The V and J genes are TRBV25-1 and TRBJ2-1; 11 bases line up with TRBD2. The CDR3 is 12 residues long. Germline loops: CDR1 MGHDK, CDR2 SYGVNS. Trimming cost V 5 bases and J 11 bases; bases outside gene matches: 2. CDR3 amino acids: CASSQTSGKQFF. CDR3 DNA: TGTGCCAGCAGTCAGACTAGCGGGAAGCAGTTCTTC. Combining the CDR3 with reference TRBV25-1 and TRBJ2-1 gives the whole variable domain EADIYQTPRYLVIGTGKKITLECSQTMGHDKMYWYQQDPGMELHLIHYSYGVNSTEKGDLSSESTVSRIRTEHFPLTLESARPSHTSQYLCASSQTSGKQFFGPGTRLTVL.

This chain links TRBV15 with TRBJ2-1; a weak D match, TRBD2 (6 bases). In germline, CDR1 is LNHNV, CDR2 YYDKDF (reference sequence). Trimming stripped 6 bases from V and 1 base from J, with 16 bases between. This CDR3 is built from 16 residues. The CDR3 nucleotides are TGTGCCACCAGTCCTGGGGGAGGAAGTTCCTACAATGAGCAGTTCTTC. Translation gives CATSPGGGSSYNEQFF.

The V gene is TRBV9, the J gene TRBJ2-1; 14 bases fit TRBD2. Germline V gene lookup returns CDR1 SGDLS and CDR2 YYNGEE. The CDR3 has 17 amino acids. With V trimmed by 4 bases and J by 5 bases, 8 bases remained unmatched. CDR3 sequence: CASSTGLAGGKNNEQFF. CDR3 bases: TGTGCCAGCAGCACAGGACTAGCGGGAGGCAAGAACAATGAGCAGTTCTTC.

The CDR3 DNA reads as TGTGCCAGCAGTGAAGGGGGGACAGCGGGAGGGCCGGAAGAGACCCAGTACTTC. Translation: CASSEGGTAGGPEETQYF. V usage is TRBV2 and J usage is TRBJ2-5; TRBD2 agrees at 10 bases. Germline V gene lookup returns CDR1 SNHLY and CDR2 FYNNEI. The CDR3 loop spans 18 amino acids. Germline trimming cut 1 base from V and 3 bases from J; bases unmatched to any gene: 11.

The CDR3 here is CASSPMTGNTEAFF. As DNA, the CDR3 is TGTGCCAGCTCACCTATGACAGGGAACACTGAAGCTTTCTTT. V and J are TRBV18 and TRBJ1-1; maybe TRBD1 (6 bases). V shed 3 bases and J shed 1 base, with 9 bases lying between them. Germline V gives CDR1 KGHSH, CDR2 LQKENI. The CDR3 extends over 14 amino acids.

V is TRBV19 and J is TRBJ1-2; 7 bases match TRBD1. CDR1 is LNHDA and CDR2 is SQIVND in the germline V gene (reference sequence). CDR3 size: 15 residues. V lost 6 bases and J lost 2; bases outside the gene matches: 9. The CDR3: CASRDPPGQNYGYTF. CDR3 bases: TGTGCCAGTAGAGACCCCCCGGGACAGAACTATGGCTACACCTTC.

This chain connects TRBV29-1 to TRBJ1-2; 7 bases line up with TRBD1. The germline V gene has CDR1 SQVTM and CDR2 ANQGSEA. The CDR3 sequence is 15 residues long. Trimming removed 4 bases from V and 8 bases from J; junction bases left unmatched: 16. The DNA of the CDR3 is TGCAGCGTTGGATATGGGGGCCTGACAGGGTTGGGCTACACCTTC. Its translation: CSVGYGGLTGLGYTF.

The chain recombines TRBV10-3 with TRBJ2-3, with 8 bases aligning to TRBD2. This CDR3 has 14 amino acids. Germline assignment: CDR1 ENHRY and CDR2 SYGVKD. Trimming removed 8 bases from V and 3 bases from J; junction bases left unmatched: 7. The CDR3 coding sequence is TGTGCCATCGCGGGGGGAGGGCGAACAGATACGCAGTATTTT. Encoded protein: CAIAGGGRTDTQYF.

The chain carries TRBV29-1 and TRBJ2-7; 7 bases fit TRBD1. The germline CDR1 and CDR2 sequences are SQVTM and ANQGSEA. V shed 7 bases, J shed 1 base, and the junction held 10 bases outside the gene matches. The CDR3 is 14 residues long. This CDR3 is CSGFIRDSSYEQYF. The CDR3 coding sequence is TGCAGCGGGTTTATACGGGACAGTTCCTACGAGCAGTACTTC.

This chain joins TRBV5-1 and TRBJ2-7, with 7 bases fitting TRBD2. The V segment lost 4 bases and the J segment 2 bases; nucleotides outside the gene matches: 6. The CDR3 totals 14 residues. CDR1 and CDR2 (germline): SGHRS, YFSETQ. The DNA of the CDR3 is TGCGCCAGCAGCCGGGGGGTGGGACCCTACGAGCAGTACTTC. This encodes CASSRGVGPYEQYF.

This clone was counted ten times or more. This chain uses TRBV6-2 or TRBV6-3 with TRBJ1-5; D gene unclear. The CDR3 is 15 amino acids. V lost 4 bases and J 1 base, leaving 11 bases between the germline ends. Germline V gene lookup returns CDR1 MNHEY and CDR2 SVGEGT. This CDR3 reads CASSLYGESNQPQHF. CDR3 DNA sequence: TGTGCCAGCAGTTTGTACGGTGAGAGCAATCAGCCCCAGCATTTT.

The chain is built from TRBV5-1 and TRBJ2-5; a weak D match, TRBD2 (6 bases). With 4 bases removed from V and 1 base from J, the gap between germline ends came to 11 bases. This CDR3 has 14 residues. The V gene's germline CDR1 is SGHRS and CDR2 YFSETQ. In nucleotides, the CDR3 is TGCGCCAGCAGCCATAGTAGCGGCCAAGAGACCCAGTACTTC. Its protein is CASSHSSGQETQYF.

V gene TRBV7-2 combines with J gene TRBJ2-3, with 9 bases that match TRBD2. Trimming cost V 6 bases and J 4 bases; bases outside gene matches: 5. The CDR3 totals 14 residues. The germline gives CDR1 SGHTA, CDR2 FQGNSA. CDR3 protein: CASRSAGGSDTQYF. CDR3 DNA sequence: TGTGCCAGCAGATCGGCGGGAGGGTCAGATACGCAGTATTTT.

This rearrangement joins TRBV18 to TRBJ2-5; D is ambiguous. V was pared by 1 base and J by 4 bases, with 7 bases between. The CDR3 spans 13 residues. Looked up from germline, CDR1 is KGHSH and CDR2 is LQKENI. CDR3 sequence (DNA): TGTGCCAGCTCACCACTGTCCAGAGAGACCCAGTACTTC. Encoded protein: CASSPLSRETQYF.

The gene calls are TRBV19 and TRBJ1-2; 8 nucleotides align to TRBD1. The germline V gene encodes CDR1 LNHDA and CDR2 SQIVND (reference sequence). V gave up 3 bases and J gave up 8 bases; unmatched junction bases: 8. The CDR3 covers 14 residues. This chain's CDR3 is CASSMGSGGVGYTF. Written as DNA, the CDR3 is TGTGCCAGTAGTATGGGGTCAGGGGGCGTCGGCTACACCTTC.